This T cell receptor beta chain came from a study of cytomegalovirus exposure and HLA in healthy donors. In the PCR, 60 Vbeta and 13 Jbeta primers were used. Clones were sequenced by immunoSEQ multiplex PCR, and TCRdb holds only the in-frame ones, with some missing. Among about 160,000 clones listed, approximately 72% were seen once. This TCR came from a man in his forties or fifties in good health and CMV-seropositive. Material for sequencing was PBMCs.

In DNA, the CDR3 is TGTGCCAGCAGCTGGGGGCGGGGGGCGATGACTGAAGCTTTCTTT. Residues: CASSWGRGAMTEAFF. The chain recombines TRBV7-9 with TRBJ1-1; tentatively, D is TRBD1 (6 bases). Trimming pared 4 bases from V and 5 bases from J, leaving 17 bases between. Germline loops: CDR1 SEHNR, CDR2 FQNEAQ (reference sequence). The CDR3 spans 15 residues.